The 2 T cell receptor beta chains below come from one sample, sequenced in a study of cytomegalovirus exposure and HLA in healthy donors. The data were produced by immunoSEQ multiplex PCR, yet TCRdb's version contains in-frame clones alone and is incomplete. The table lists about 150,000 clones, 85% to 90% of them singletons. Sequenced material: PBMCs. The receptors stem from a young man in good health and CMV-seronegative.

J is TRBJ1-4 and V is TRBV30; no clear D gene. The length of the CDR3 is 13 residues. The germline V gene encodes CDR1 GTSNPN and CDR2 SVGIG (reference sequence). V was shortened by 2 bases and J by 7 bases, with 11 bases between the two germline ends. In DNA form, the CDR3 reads TGTGCCTGGAGTAACGGTCCCGCTGAAAAACTGTTTTTT. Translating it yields CAWSNGPAEKLFF.

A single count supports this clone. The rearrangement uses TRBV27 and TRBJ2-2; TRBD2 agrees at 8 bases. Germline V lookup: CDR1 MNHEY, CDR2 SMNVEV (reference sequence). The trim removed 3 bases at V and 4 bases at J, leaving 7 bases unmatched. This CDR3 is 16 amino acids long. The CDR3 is CASSFPSGGSTGELFF. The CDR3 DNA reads TGTGCCAGCAGTTTTCCCAGCGGGGGCAGCACCGGGGAGCTGTTTTTT.